This T cell receptor beta chain was observed in a study of T cells after yellow fever vaccination. On the study more broadly: Preparation of fractions with low cell numbers was performed using SMART-Seq v4 Ultra Low Input. Study-wide results and caveats: Subsequent to the booster, the majority of primary-vaccination clones reappeared (around 95% CD4, 88% CD8).

V lost 0 bases and J lost 2, with 10 bases in between. This CDR3 region has 15 residues. Germline V gives CDR1 SGHRS, CDR2 YFSETQ. As regards this clonotype: Its antigen is currently unknown.

MiXCR was run by TCRdb on the 5' RACE reads, yielding one entry per CDR3 protein. The table has some 550,000 distinct CDR3 sequences, roughly a fifth seen once. This receptor was taken from a man in his thirties or forties who received the YFV17D yellow fever vaccine. The sample consisted of PBMCs, taken 15 days after the yellow fever booster vaccination. V usage is TRBV5-1 and J usage is TRBJ2-3, with D perhaps matching TRBD2 (5 bases). Here the CDR3 DNA reads TGCGCCAGCAGCTTGGCCGGGGTGGACACAGATACGCAGTATTTT. This sequence encodes CASSLAGVDTDTQYF.